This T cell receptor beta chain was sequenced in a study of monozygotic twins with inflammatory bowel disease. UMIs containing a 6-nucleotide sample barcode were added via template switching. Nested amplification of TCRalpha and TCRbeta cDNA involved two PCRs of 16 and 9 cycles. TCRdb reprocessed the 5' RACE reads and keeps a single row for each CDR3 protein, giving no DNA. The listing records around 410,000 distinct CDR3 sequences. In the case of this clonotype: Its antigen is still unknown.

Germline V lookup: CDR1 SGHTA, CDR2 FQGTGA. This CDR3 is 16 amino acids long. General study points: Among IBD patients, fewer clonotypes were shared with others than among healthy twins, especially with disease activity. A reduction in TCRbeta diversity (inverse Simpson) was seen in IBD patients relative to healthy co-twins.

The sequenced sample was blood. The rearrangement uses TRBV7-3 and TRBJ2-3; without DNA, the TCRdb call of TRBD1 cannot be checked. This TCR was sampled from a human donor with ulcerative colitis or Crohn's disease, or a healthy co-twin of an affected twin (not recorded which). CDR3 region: CASSLSPGTSTDTQYF.